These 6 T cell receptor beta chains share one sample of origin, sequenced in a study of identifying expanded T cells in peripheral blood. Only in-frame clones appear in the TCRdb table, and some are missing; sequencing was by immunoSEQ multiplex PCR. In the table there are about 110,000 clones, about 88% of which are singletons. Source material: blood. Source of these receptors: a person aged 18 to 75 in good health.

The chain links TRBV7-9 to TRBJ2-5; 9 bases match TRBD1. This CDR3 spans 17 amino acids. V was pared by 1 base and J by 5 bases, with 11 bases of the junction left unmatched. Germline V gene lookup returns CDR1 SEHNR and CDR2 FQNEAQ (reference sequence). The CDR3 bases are TGTGCCAGCAGCTTAGGGTTTGGACAGGGGCTCGTGGAGACCCAGTACTTC. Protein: CASSLGFGQGLVETQYF.

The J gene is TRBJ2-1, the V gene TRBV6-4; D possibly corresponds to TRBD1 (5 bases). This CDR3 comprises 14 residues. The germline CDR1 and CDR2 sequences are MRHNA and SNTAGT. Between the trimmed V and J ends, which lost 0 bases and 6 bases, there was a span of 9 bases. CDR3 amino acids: CASSDSRVGNEQFF. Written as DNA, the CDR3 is TGTGCCAGCAGTGACTCCAGGGTGGGCAATGAGCAGTTCTTC.

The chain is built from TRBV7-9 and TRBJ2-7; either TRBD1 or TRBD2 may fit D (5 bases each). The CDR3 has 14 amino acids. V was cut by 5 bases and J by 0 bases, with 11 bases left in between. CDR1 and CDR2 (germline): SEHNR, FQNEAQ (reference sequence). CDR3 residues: CASSPGTGSYEQYF. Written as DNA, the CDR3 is TGTGCCAGCAGCCCCGGGACGGGCTCCTACGAGCAGTACTTC.

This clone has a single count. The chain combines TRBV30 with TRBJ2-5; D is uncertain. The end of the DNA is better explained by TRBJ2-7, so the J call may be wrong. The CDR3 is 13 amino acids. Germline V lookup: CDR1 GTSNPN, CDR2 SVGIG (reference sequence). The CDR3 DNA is TGTGCCGCCGTCCGGGTAGGCTCCTACGAGCAGTACTTC. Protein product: CAAVRVGSYEQYF.

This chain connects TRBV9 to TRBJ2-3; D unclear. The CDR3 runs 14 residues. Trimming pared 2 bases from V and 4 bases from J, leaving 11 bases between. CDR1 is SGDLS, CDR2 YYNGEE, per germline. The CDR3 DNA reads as TGTGCCAGCAGCGTGGTGACCCCCGCAGATACGCAGTATTTT. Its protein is CASSVVTPADTQYF.

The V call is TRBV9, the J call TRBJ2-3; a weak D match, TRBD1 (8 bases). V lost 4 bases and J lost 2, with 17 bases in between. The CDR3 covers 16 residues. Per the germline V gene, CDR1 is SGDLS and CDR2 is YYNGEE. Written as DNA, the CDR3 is TGTGCCAGCAGCCTACAGGGGGGGACGGACACAGATACGCAGTATTTT. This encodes CASSLQGGTDTDTQYF.